The 15 T cell receptor beta chains listed next were all sequenced from one sample in a study of tumor-infiltrating lymphocytes in glioblastoma multiforme. Three nested ARM-PCR rounds with V-beta and C-beta primers built TCRB libraries. TCRdb reprocessed the multiplex PCR reads via MiXCR and lists one record per CDR3 protein. The data show 13,000 or so distinct CDR3 sequences, with roughly 68% seen just once and 29% held by the top ten. Source material: brain tumor tissue. The source of these receptors is a male donor with glioblastoma.

The table lists this clonotype with a few counts. The conserved closing phenylalanine or tryptophan is absent in this CDR3, likely reflecting a read error. This sequence joins TRBV5-4 and TRBJ2-6, with 8 nucleotides matching TRBD1. The CDR3 loop spans 19 amino acids. Per germline, CDR1 SGHNT and CDR2 YYREEE (reference sequence). With 3 bases clipped from V and 3 bases from J, the junction kept 14 bases outside the gene matches. The CDR3 protein is CASSSLGTGSLGGANVLTL. As DNA, the CDR3 is TGTGCCAGCAGCTCACTAGGGACAGGTTCTCTGGGTGGGGCCAACGTCCTGACTCTC.

The chain recombines TRBV12-3 or TRBV12-4 with TRBJ1-1; TRBD1 matches at 7 bases. The trim removed 4 bases at V and 8 bases at J, leaving 13 bases unmatched. CDR3 size: 15 residues. CDR3 in amino acids: CASSSPGGGLTEAFF. The CDR3, as DNA: TGTGCCAGCAGTTCTCCAGGGGGGGGGCTAACCGAAGCTTTCTTT.

This clonotype is termed medium-sized. The chain employs TRBV12-3 or TRBV12-4 and TRBJ1-1; D is unresolved. CDR3 size: 14 residues. Between the trimmed V and J ends, which lost 6 bases and 5 bases, there was a span of 16 bases. The CDR3 reads CASSRSLLGTEAFF. The CDR3 DNA reads as TGTGCCAGCAGCCGATCTTTGCTGGGTACTGAAGCTTTCTTT.

The V and J genes are TRBV11-1 and TRBJ2-3; TRBD1 or TRBD2 may be the D gene (6 bases each). From germline, CDR1 is SGHAT and CDR2 FQDESV (reference sequence). V shed 4 bases and J shed 6 bases, with 20 bases lying between them. The CDR3 totals 16 residues. CDR3 amino acids: CASSSQTRGGGDTQYF. Written as DNA, the CDR3 is TGTGCCAGCAGCTCCCAGACGAGAGGAGGGGGTGATACGCAGTATTTT.

To note about this clonotype: A read error may account for a junction end that differs from germline. This chain uses TRBV11-2 with TRBJ2-7, with a possible D match to TRBD1 (6 bases). This CDR3 contains 14 residues. CDR1 is SGHAT, CDR2 FQNNGV, per germline. DNA for the CDR3: TGTGCCAGCAGCTTAGATCGGACAGACTACGAGCTGTACTTC. Translated: CASSLDRTDYELYF.

The V call is TRBV11-2, the J call TRBJ2-7; D uncertain. V was cut by 0 bases and J by 5 bases, with 8 bases left in between. Per the germline V gene, CDR1 is SGHAT and CDR2 is FQNNGV. CDR3 length: 13 residues. In DNA, the CDR3 is TGTGCCAGCAGCTTAGACACCCTAGACGAGCAGTACTTC. Translated: CASSLDTLDEQYF.

With respect to this clonotype: One end of the junction is discordant with germline, which a read error may explain. The chain couples TRBV3-1 to TRBJ1-1, with 7 positions matching TRBD1. Germline CDR1 LGHDT, CDR2 YNNKEL (reference sequence). The CDR3 totals 13 residues. In DNA, the CDR3 is TGTGCCAGCGGCCAGCAGGGGGGAAAGCCAGGTTTCTTT. Translation: CASGQQGGKPGFF. Looking up the rest from reference TRBV3-1 and TRBJ1-1 gives the full variable domain: DTAVSQTPKYLVTQMGNDKSIKCEQNLGHDTMYWYKQDSKKFLKIMFSYNNKELIINETVPNRFSPKSPDKAHLNLHINSLELGDSAVYFCASGQQGGKPGFFGQGTRLTVV.

In this sample, this clonotype turned up once. J is TRBJ2-1 and V is TRBV11-1; TRBD1 agrees at 7 bases. The CDR3 runs 17 residues. The J segment lost 5 bases and the V segment lost 5 bases, leaving 15 bases of the junction unmatched. Germline values: CDR1 SGHAT, CDR2 FQDESV (reference sequence). The CDR3: CASSLTLTGSGDNEQFF. CDR3 DNA sequence: TGTGCCAGCAGCCTAACGTTGACAGGGTCCGGGGACAATGAGCAGTTCTTC.

Here the CDR3 DNA reads TGTGCCAGCAGTTTTTCTGTGAATGGAGCTTTCTTT. Protein sequence: CASSFSVNGAFF. The V and J genes are TRBV12-3 or TRBV12-4 and TRBJ1-1; D remains ambiguous. The V gene lost 3 bases and the J gene lost 10 bases, with 12 bases spanning the gap. The CDR3 is 12 amino acids.

This clonotype was counted only a few times. The rearrangement links TRBV11-2 to TRBJ2-2, with a weak D call TRBD2 (6 bases). Germline CDR1 SGHAT, CDR2 FQNNGV. V dropped 5 bases and J dropped 6 bases, with 10 bases sitting between them. The CDR3 totals 13 residues. CDR3 sequence (DNA): TGTGCCAGCAGCCGACTAGACCCCGGGGAGCTGTTTTTT. Protein sequence: CASSRLDPGELFF.

This clonotype was counted only a few times. CDR3 region: CASSTQGAVNIQYF. CDR3 nucleotides: TGTGCCAGCAGTACCCAGGGGGCGGTGAACATTCAGTACTTC. V is TRBV12-3 or TRBV12-4 and J is TRBJ2-4; 8 positions agree with TRBD1. V was clipped by 5 bases and J by 7 bases; unmatched bases: 7. This CDR3 region has 14 residues.

Points on this clonotype: The missing conserved phenylalanine or tryptophan at the end of this CDR3 makes a read error likely. The chain links TRBV11-2 to TRBJ2-3, with D perhaps TRBD2 (7 bases). CDR3 size: 15 residues. The ends were cut back, 2 bases at V and 3 bases at J, with 12 bases in the middle. The germline V gene encodes CDR1 SGHAT and CDR2 FQNNGV. The CDR3 loop is CASSLRGARTDTQYY. The CDR3 DNA sequence: TGTGCCAGCAGCTTACGGGGGGCGCGGACAGATACGCAGTATTAT.

This chain connects TRBV11-2 to TRBJ2-7, with TRBD2 matching over 10 bases. J gave up 3 bases and V 5 bases, and 7 bases lay outside the gene matches. Germline CDR1 and CDR2: SGHAT and FQNNGV. The CDR3 has 15 amino acids. The CDR3 protein is CASSPAGLALYEQYF. In nucleotides, the CDR3 is TGTGCCAGCAGCCCCGCGGGACTAGCGCTCTACGAGCAGTACTTC.

A remark on this clonotype: Being one base from a much bigger clone, this may be a read error. V and J are TRBV29-1 and TRBJ2-3, with D tentatively TRBD2 (5 bases). Germline values: CDR1 SQVTM, CDR2 ANQGSEA. The CDR3 extends over 14 amino acids. Here the CDR3 DNA reads TGCGGCGTTCTATCCGGAACACCTGCGGGTACGCGGTATTTT. Translation: CGVLSGTPAGTRYF.

Concerning this clonotype itself: The junction and the germline gene differ at one end; a read error may be behind it. The CDR3 nucleotides are TGCAGCGTTGATTCTGGTCTCACCGGGGAGCTGTTCTTT. This encodes CSVDSGLTGELFF. The chain has TRBV29-1 and TRBJ2-2, with a weak D call TRBD2 (5 bases). The CDR3 runs to 13 residues. Looked up from germline, CDR1 is SQVTM and CDR2 is ANQGSEA.